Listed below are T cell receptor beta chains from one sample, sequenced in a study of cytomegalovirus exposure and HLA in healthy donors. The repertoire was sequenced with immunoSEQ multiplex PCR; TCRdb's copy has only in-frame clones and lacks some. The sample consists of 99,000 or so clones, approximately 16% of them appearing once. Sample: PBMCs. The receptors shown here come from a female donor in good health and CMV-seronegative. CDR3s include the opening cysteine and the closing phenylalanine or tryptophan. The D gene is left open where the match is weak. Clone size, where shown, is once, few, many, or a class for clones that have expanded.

CDR3 protein: CASKVAGGYTGELFF
CDR3 DNA: TGTGCCAGCAAGGTGGCGGGAGGGTACACCGGGGAGCTGTTTTTT
V gene: TRBV28
D gene: TRBD2
J gene: TRBJ2-2
clone size: .

CDR3 protein: CASSSGQQNEKLFF
CDR3 DNA: TGCGCCAGCAGCTCCGGACAGCAAAATGAAAAACTGTTTTTT
V gene: TRBV5-1
D gene: .
J gene: TRBJ1-4
clone size: .

CDR3 protein: CASSPAGTSGYNEQFF
CDR3 DNA: TGTGCCAGCAGCCCAGCAGGGACTAGTGGGTACAATGAGCAGTTCTTC
V gene: TRBV7-9
D gene: TRBD2
J gene: TRBJ2-1
clone size: few

CDR3 protein: CASRRLAGNTRGYNEQFF
CDR3 DNA: TGTGCCAGCAGGAGACTAGCGGGAAACACTAGGGGCTACAATGAGCAGTTCTTC
V gene: TRBV28
D gene: TRBD2
J gene: TRBJ2-1
clone size: .

CDR3 protein: CASSLERGGEQYF
CDR3 DNA: TGTGCTAGCAGCTTAGAGAGGGGAGGCGAGCAGTACTTC
V gene: TRBV7-7
D gene: .
J gene: TRBJ2-7
clone size: few

CDR3 protein: CASSPGQGAVYEQYF
CDR3 DNA: TGTGCCAGCAGCCCAGGACAGGGGGCAGTTTACGAGCAGTACTTC
V gene: TRBV7-9
D gene: TRBD1
J gene: TRBJ2-7
clone size: .

CDR3 protein: CASTPGGNRETQYF
CDR3 DNA: TGTGCCAGCACCCCAGGGGGCAACAGGGAGACCCAGTACTTC
V gene: TRBV13
D gene: TRBD1
J gene: TRBJ2-5
clone size: few

CDR3 protein: CASSRTAVRNTGELFF
CDR3 DNA: TGCGCCAGCAGCCGTACAGCCGTAAGGAACACCGGGGAGCTGTTTTTT
V gene: TRBV5-1
D gene: .
J gene: TRBJ2-2
clone size: few

CDR3 protein: CASSEKGGGIYGYTF
CDR3 DNA: TGTGCCAGCAGTGAAAAGGGGGGGGGCATTTATGGCTACACCTTC
V gene: TRBV2
D gene: .
J gene: TRBJ1-2
clone size: .

CDR3 protein: CASSSATGDGYTF
CDR3 DNA: TGCGCCAGCAGCTCGGCGACAGGGGATGGCTACACCTTC
V gene: TRBV5-1
D gene: TRBD1
J gene: TRBJ1-2
clone size: few

CDR3 protein: CASSLLGGSDQPQHF
CDR3 DNA: TGTGCCAGCAGTTTGTTGGGGGGGTCGGATCAGCCCCAGCATTTT
V gene: TRBV28
D gene: .
J gene: TRBJ1-5
clone size: .

CDR3 protein: CASSDHRDNNEQFF
CDR3 DNA: TGTGCCAGCAGTGATCACAGGGATAACAATGAGCAGTTCTTC
V gene: TRBV2
D gene: .
J gene: TRBJ2-1
clone size: .

CDR3 protein: CATSRDREYEQYF
CDR3 DNA: TGTGCCACCAGCAGAGATCGGGAATACGAGCAGTACTTC
V gene: TRBV15
D gene: .
J gene: TRBJ2-7
clone size: few

CDR3 protein: CASSLAGLSYNEQFF
CDR3 DNA: TGTGCCAGCAGCTTAGCGGGACTATCCTACAATGAGCAGTTCTTC
V gene: TRBV7-6
D gene: TRBD2
J gene: TRBJ2-1
clone size: .

CDR3 protein: CASSITGQENTEAFF
CDR3 DNA: TGTGCCAGCAGTATAACCGGACAGGAGAACACTGAAGCTTTCTTT
V gene: TRBV6-5
D gene: TRBD1
J gene: TRBJ1-1
clone size: few

CDR3 protein: CASSRGLAPSYNEQFF
CDR3 DNA: TGCGCCAGCAGCCGCGGACTAGCTCCCTCCTACAATGAGCAGTTCTTC
V gene: TRBV4-3
D gene: TRBD2
J gene: TRBJ2-1
clone size: few

CDR3 protein: CASMFRDTGWTGELFF
CDR3 DNA: TGTGCCAGCATGTTCAGGGATACAGGGTGGACCGGGGAGCTGTTTTTT
V gene: TRBV13
D gene: .
J gene: TRBJ2-2
clone size: .

CDR3 protein: CASREGGGRAGYEQYF
CDR3 DNA: TGTGCCAGCAGGGAAGGAGGGGGCAGGGCGGGCTACGAGCAGTACTTC
V gene: TRBV7-2
D gene: .
J gene: TRBJ2-7
clone size: many

CDR3 protein: CASSIQPGQNYEQYF
CDR3 DNA: TGTGCCAGTAGTATACAACCGGGACAAAACTACGAGCAGTACTTC
V gene: TRBV19
D gene: .
J gene: TRBJ2-7
clone size: .

CDR3 protein: CASSGGVRGANTEAFF
CDR3 DNA: TGTGCCAGCTCTGGAGGGGTGAGGGGTGCGAACACTGAAGCTTTCTTT
V gene: TRBV18
D gene: .
J gene: TRBJ1-1
clone size: .

CDR3 protein: CAWNPGRSTNEKLFF
CDR3 DNA: TGTGCCTGGAATCCAGGGAGGTCAACTAATGAAAAACTGTTTTTT
V gene: TRBV30
D gene: .
J gene: TRBJ1-4
clone size: .

CDR3 protein: CAWSLLVSGTGPGYTF
CDR3 DNA: TGTGCCTGGAGTCTATTGGTATCCGGGACAGGGCCCGGCTACACCTTC
V gene: TRBV30
D gene: TRBD1
J gene: TRBJ1-2
clone size: .

CDR3 protein: CASSLGSAGVNTEAFF
CDR3 DNA: TGTGCCAGCAGCTTAGGTTCTGCGGGAGTGAACACTGAAGCTTTCTTT
V gene: TRBV7-8
D gene: .
J gene: TRBJ1-1
clone size: .

CDR3 protein: CASSFGRQEYGYTF
CDR3 DNA: TGTGCCAGCAGCTTCGGGCGACAGGAGTATGGCTACACCTTC
V gene: TRBV7-2
D gene: .
J gene: TRBJ1-2
clone size: few

CDR3 protein: CASSLREDTQYF
CDR3 DNA: TGTGCCAGCAGCCTAAGAGAAGATACGCAGTATTTT
V gene: TRBV9
D gene: .
J gene: TRBJ2-3
clone size: .

CDR3 protein: CASSSHGVREANTGELFF
CDR3 DNA: TGTGCCAGCAGCTCCCACGGGGTACGGGAGGCTAACACCGGGGAGCTGTTTTTT
V gene: TRBV7-3
D gene: TRBD2
J gene: TRBJ2-2
clone size: few

CDR3 protein: CASSIKGGSSYNEQFF
CDR3 DNA: TGTGCCAGTAGTATCAAGGGCGGGAGCTCCTACAATGAGCAGTTCTTC
V gene: TRBV19
D gene: TRBD2
J gene: TRBJ2-1
clone size: .

CDR3 protein: CAWSVTSGPRNEQFF
CDR3 DNA: TGTGCCTGGAGTGTAACTAGCGGGCCCCGTAATGAGCAGTTCTTC
V gene: TRBV30
D gene: TRBD2
J gene: TRBJ2-1
clone size: few

CDR3 protein: CASSPSGAKTDTQYF
CDR3 DNA: TGTGCCAGCAGCCCGAGCGGGGCAAAAACAGATACGCAGTATTTT
V gene: TRBV5-4
D gene: TRBD2
J gene: TRBJ2-3
clone size: .

CDR3 protein: CASRGAGTGGPKQYF
CDR3 DNA: TGTGCCAGCAGGGGGGCCGGGACAGGGGGCCCAAAGCAATACTTC
V gene: TRBV28
D gene: TRBD1
J gene: TRBJ2-7
clone size: .

CDR3 protein: CASSEWGGRGTEAFF
CDR3 DNA: TGTGCCAGCAGTGAATGGGGGGGACGCGGCACTGAAGCTTTCTTT
V gene: TRBV25-1
D gene: .
J gene: TRBJ1-1
clone size: few

CDR3 protein: CSVVTGAVTDTQYF
CDR3 DNA: TGCAGCGTTGTTACAGGGGCCGTCACAGATACGCAGTATTTT
V gene: TRBV29-1
D gene: TRBD1
J gene: TRBJ2-3
clone size: .

CDR3 protein: CASSPDRTYEQYF
CDR3 DNA: TGTGCCAGCAGCCCGGACAGGACCTACGAGCAGTACTTC
V gene: TRBV5-6
D gene: TRBD1
J gene: TRBJ2-7
clone size: few